This T cell receptor beta chain originates from a study of Graves' ophthalmopathy and Graves' hyperthyroidism. General study findings and limits: The blood repertoire also included most expanded thyroid clonotypes above 0.001 frequency.

A duration under 3 months, NOSPECS ≥4, CAS ≥3 and moderate-to-severe activity characterized the donors with ophthalmopathy. Additional autoimmune diseases, uncontrolled infections, pregnancy or lactation disqualified patients. This clonotype was recorded at least ten times. What it binds is not known. V was shortened by 3 bases and J by 0 bases, with 3 bases between the two germline ends. CDR1 and CDR2 from the germline V gene are LNHDA and SQIVND (reference sequence). This CDR3 comprises 13 residues. RNA served as the template for amplifying TCR beta CDR3 regions. The workflow started with a first-round RT-PCR run with HTBI primers and then moved on to a second-round multiplex PCR. TCRdb called the multiplex PCR reads again in MiXCR, with one record for every CDR3 protein. The profile shows 350,000 to 450,000 distinct CDR3 sequences, about 17% of them singletons.

This clonotype was obtained from a woman under 30 with Graves' ophthalmopathy. V usage is TRBV19 and J usage is TRBJ2-4; D gene ambiguous. Sequencing input: peripheral blood. The CDR3 spells CASSIIAKNIQYF. In nucleotides, the CDR3 is TGTGCCAGTAGTATCATAGCCAAAAACATTCAGTACTTC.